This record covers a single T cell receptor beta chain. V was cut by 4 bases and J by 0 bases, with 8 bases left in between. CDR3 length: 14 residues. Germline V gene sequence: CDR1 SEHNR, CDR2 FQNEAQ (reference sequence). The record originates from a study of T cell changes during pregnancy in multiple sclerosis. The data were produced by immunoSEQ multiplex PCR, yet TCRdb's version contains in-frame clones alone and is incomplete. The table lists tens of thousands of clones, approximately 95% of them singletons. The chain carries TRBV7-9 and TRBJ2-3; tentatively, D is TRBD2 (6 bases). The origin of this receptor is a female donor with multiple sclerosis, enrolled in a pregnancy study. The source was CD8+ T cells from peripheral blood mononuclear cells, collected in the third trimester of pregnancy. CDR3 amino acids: CASSWSGSTDTQYF. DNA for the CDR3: TGTGCCAGCAGCTGGAGCGGGAGCACAGATACGCAGTATTTT.